A selection of T cell receptor beta chains follows, all from one sample in a study of CD8+ T cells in alopecia areata. Libraries were prepared by immunoSEQ multiplex PCR; TCRdb keeps only in-frame clonotypes and omits some of them. The sample contains some 150,000 clones, approximately 53% of which appear only once. This specimen consisted of CD8+ T cells sorted from blood, obtained at week 0. The receptors derive from a human donor with alopecia areata. CDR3s include the opening cysteine and the closing phenylalanine or tryptophan.

cdr3_aa: CSGLGNGYEQYF
j_call: TRBJ2-7
v_call: TRBV29-1

cdr3_aa: CASSPGPNTEAFF
j_call: TRBJ1-1
v_call: TRBV9

cdr3_aa: CSVSPGLTDYEQYF
j_call: TRBJ2-7
v_call: TRBV29-1

cdr3_aa: CASSPGGSKPEQFF
j_call: TRBJ2-1
v_call: TRBV4-3

cdr3_aa: CASRDRVYEQYF
j_call: TRBJ2-7
v_call: TRBV2

cdr3_aa: CAWSVTAYNEQFF
j_call: TRBJ2-1
v_call: TRBV30

cdr3_aa: CASSPRRQGPYEQYF
j_call: TRBJ2-7
v_call: TRBV6-1

cdr3_aa: CASSADRYTEAFF
j_call: TRBJ1-1
v_call: TRBV9

cdr3_aa: CASRGDSNQPQHF
j_call: TRBJ1-5
v_call: TRBV6-5

cdr3_aa: CASSPGTGGAYEQYF
j_call: TRBJ2-7
v_call: TRBV4-3

cdr3_aa: CASSLNYEQYF
j_call: TRBJ2-7
v_call: TRBV11-2

cdr3_aa: CAVSGGRIYEQYF
j_call: TRBJ2-7
v_call: TRBV10-3

cdr3_aa: CATSRVRDETQYF
j_call: TRBJ2-5
v_call: TRBV15

cdr3_aa: CSVSRGDHEQYF
j_call: TRBJ2-7
v_call: TRBV29-1